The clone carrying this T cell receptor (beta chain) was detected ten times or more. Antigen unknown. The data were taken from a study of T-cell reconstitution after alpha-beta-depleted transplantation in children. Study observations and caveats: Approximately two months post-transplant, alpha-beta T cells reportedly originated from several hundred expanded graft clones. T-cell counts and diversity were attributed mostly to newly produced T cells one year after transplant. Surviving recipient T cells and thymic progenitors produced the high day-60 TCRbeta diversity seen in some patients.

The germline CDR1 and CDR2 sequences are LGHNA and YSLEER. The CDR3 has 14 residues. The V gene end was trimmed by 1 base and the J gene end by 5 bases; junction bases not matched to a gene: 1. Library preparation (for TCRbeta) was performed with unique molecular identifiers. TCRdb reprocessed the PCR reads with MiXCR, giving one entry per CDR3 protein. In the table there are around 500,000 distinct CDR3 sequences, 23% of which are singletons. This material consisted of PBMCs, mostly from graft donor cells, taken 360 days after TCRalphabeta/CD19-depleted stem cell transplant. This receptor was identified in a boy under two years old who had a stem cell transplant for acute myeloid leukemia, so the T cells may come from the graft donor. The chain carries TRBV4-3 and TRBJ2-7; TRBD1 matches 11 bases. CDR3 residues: CASSQGTGGDEQYF. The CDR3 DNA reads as TGCGCCAGCAGCCAAGGGACAGGGGGCGACGAGCAGTACTTC.